The 19 T cell receptor beta chains given below trace back to one sample, sequenced in a study of shared T cell receptors in the human thymus. Clones were read by immunoSEQ multiplex PCR, and TCRdb kept only the in-frame ones, dropping some. The sample comprises 700,000 or so clones, approximately 85% of which are singletons, and roughly 0.01% rests with the top ten. The sample was also linked to a second study, of human thymus T cells.

Input material: thymocytes. The source is a girl under three years old with a congenital heart defect.

The chain uses TRBV5-5 and TRBJ1-6, with D possibly matching TRBD1 (5 bases). V gave up 6 bases and J gave up 7 bases, with 20 bases separating them. Germline V gene lookup returns CDR1 SGHKS and CDR2 YYEKEE (reference sequence). The CDR3 spans 16 residues. CDR3 sequence: CASTRDVGNRNSPLHF. Here the CDR3 DNA reads TGTGCCAGCACCCGAGACGTAGGAAACAGGAATTCACCCCTCCACTTT.

The chain combines TRBV5-1 with TRBJ1-2; 10 nucleotides agree with TRBD1. The trim removed 4 bases at V and 5 bases at J, leaving 11 bases unmatched. Germline CDR1 SGHRS, CDR2 YFSETQ. The CDR3 loop spans 16 amino acids. This chain's CDR3 is CASSPGQGSILYGYTF. The CDR3 nucleotides are TGCGCCAGCAGCCCGGGACAGGGGTCCATTCTATATGGCTACACCTTC.

The chain links TRBV5-6 to TRBJ2-3; perhaps TRBD1 as D (6 bases). Germline V gene sequence: CDR1 SGHDT, CDR2 YYEEEE. The V end was cut by 4 bases, the J end by 2 bases, with 17 bases between. The CDR3 has 16 amino acids. CDR3 in amino acids: CASSNGIGGYTDTQYF. For the CDR3, the DNA is TGTGCCAGCAGCAATGGGATAGGGGGATACACAGATACGCAGTATTTT.

The chain has TRBV6-1 and TRBJ2-1; D uncertain. The CDR3 has 12 amino acids. Deletions cut 4 bases from V and 7 bases from J, with 8 bases between. In germline, CDR1 is MNHNS, CDR2 SASEGT. CDR3 nucleotides: TGTGCCAGCAGTGCTGACTTGAATGAGCAGTTCTTC. It specifies CASSADLNEQFF.

CDR3 residues: CAISEKRGSYEQYF. The CDR3 nucleotides read TGTGCCATCAGTGAAAAGCGGGGGAGTTACGAGCAGTACTTC. V gene TRBV10-3 combines with J gene TRBJ2-7; 8 bases are shared with TRBD2. Germline CDR1 ENHRY, CDR2 SYGVKD. The CDR3 consists of 14 residues. V gave up 3 bases and J gave up 4 bases; unmatched junction bases: 5.

The CDR3 protein is CASSQPPGQGNYEQYF. Here the CDR3 DNA reads TGCGCCAGCAGCCAACCACCGGGACAGGGAAACTACGAGCAGTACTTC. The J gene is TRBJ2-7, the V gene TRBV5-1, with TRBD1 matching over 9 bases. V was clipped by 4 bases and J by 3 bases; unmatched bases: 11. Germline V gives CDR1 SGHRS, CDR2 YFSETQ. There are 16 residues in the CDR3.

The rearrangement joins TRBV27 to TRBJ2-7; TRBD2 might be the D (5 bases). Germline V lookup: CDR1 MNHEY, CDR2 SMNVEV (reference sequence). This CDR3 spans 15 amino acids. Trimming shortened V by 5 bases and J by 1 base, and 15 bases separated the two germline ends. CDR3 DNA sequence: TGTGCCAGCAGTCCCCGGGAACAGAGATCCTACGAGCAGTACTTC. It encodes CASSPREQRSYEQYF.

The rearrangement links TRBV27 to TRBJ2-7; the match to TRBD1 covers 7 bases. Looked up from germline, CDR1 is MNHEY and CDR2 is SMNVEV (reference sequence). V shed 5 bases and J 3 bases; nucleotides not matched to a gene: 10. The length of the CDR3 is 15 residues. CDR3 region: CASSRRDSRDYEQYF. The CDR3 nucleotides are TGTGCCAGCAGTCGTAGGGACAGCCGTGACTACGAGCAGTACTTC.

In this sample, this clone turned up once. The chain couples TRBV5-1 to TRBJ2-7, with 7 positions matching TRBD1. The CDR3 has 14 amino acids. Losses at the gene ends were 0 bases for V and 4 bases for J; bases not matched to a gene: 4. Germline V gene sequence: CDR1 SGHRS, CDR2 YFSETQ. CDR3 bases: TGCGCCAGCAGCTTGGCGGGCAGGGGGTACGAGCAGTACTTC. Translating it yields CASSLAGRGYEQYF.

The V call is TRBV6-1, the J call TRBJ2-7; 9 bases match TRBD1. Germline CDR1 is MNHNS and CDR2 is SASEGT. The CDR3 is made up of 15 amino acids. V lost 3 bases, J lost 6 bases, and 9 bases stayed unmatched. DNA for the CDR3: TGTGCCAGCAGTGAGTCCGGGACAGGGATCCCCGAGCAGTACTTC. It codes for CASSESGTGIPEQYF.

This chain uses TRBV5-4 with TRBJ2-2; 13 bases are a match to TRBD2. From germline, CDR1 is SGHNT and CDR2 YYREEE (reference sequence). V gave up 7 bases and J gave up 0 bases; unmatched junction bases: 6. This CDR3 has 17 amino acids. The DNA of the CDR3 is TGTGCCAGCGGGCTGGGACTAGCGGGGCCGAACACCGGGGAGCTGTTTTTT. It encodes CASGLGLAGPNTGELFF.

The chain combines TRBV7-3 with TRBJ2-3, with 9 bases matching TRBD2. V dropped 5 bases and J dropped 2; count of bases not matched to a gene: 23. The CDR3 totals 21 residues. Germline CDR1 and CDR2: SGHTA and FQGTGA. CDR3 region: CASSLPPGLAPESPNTDTQYF. The CDR3 bases are TGTGCCAGCAGCCTCCCCCCGGGACTAGCTCCGGAGAGCCCCAACACAGATACGCAGTATTTT.

This clone was found a few times. V is TRBV27 and J is TRBJ1-4, with TRBD1 identical over 8 bases. Germline values: CDR1 MNHEY, CDR2 SMNVEV (reference sequence). The CDR3 loop spans 14 amino acids. Trimming removed 4 bases from V and 8 bases from J; junction bases left unmatched: 6. The chain's CDR3 is CASSSRTGKEKLFF. The CDR3 nucleotides read TGTGCCAGCAGTTCACGGACAGGGAAGGAAAAACTGTTTTTT.

The rearrangement links TRBV5-4 to TRBJ2-5; 9 bases are shared with TRBD2. Germline assignment: CDR1 SGHNT and CDR2 YYREEE (reference sequence). J lost 5 bases, V lost 5 bases, and 22 bases had no gene match. The CDR3 is 19 residues long. CDR3 nucleotides: TGTGCCAGCAGGAAAGGGGGGGTGATAGCGGGGGATCCTGGGGAGACCCAGTACTTC. Protein product: CASRKGGVIAGDPGETQYF.

The chain employs TRBV27 and TRBJ1-6; 8 nucleotides align to TRBD1. The CDR3 length is 18 residues. V was clipped by 3 bases and J by 2 bases; unmatched bases: 9. In germline, CDR1 is MNHEY, CDR2 SMNVEV (reference sequence). This CDR3 reads CASSFQGDRSPYNSPLHF. The CDR3 DNA sequence: TGTGCCAGCAGTTTCCAGGGGGACAGGAGTCCCTATAATTCACCCCTCCACTTT.

Worth noting for this clone: Other DNA sequences of this sample code for an identical CDR3. The J gene is TRBJ2-7, the V gene TRBV10-3; D remains unclear. The CDR3 sequence is 14 residues long. Trimming pared 0 bases from V and 1 base from J, leaving 7 bases between. CDR1 and CDR2 (germline): ENHRY, SYGVKD. The CDR3 protein is CAISESGSSYEQYF. In nucleotides, the CDR3 is TGTGCCATCAGTGAGTCTGGCTCTTCCTACGAGCAGTACTTC.

This chain uses TRBV30 with TRBJ2-1; the match to TRBD1 covers 8 bases. The V gene's germline CDR1 is GTSNPN and CDR2 SVGIG (reference sequence). The V segment lost 5 bases and the J segment 12 bases; nucleotides outside the gene matches: 6. The CDR3 extends over 11 amino acids. The CDR3 region is CAWGQGLGQFF. The CDR3 DNA reads TGTGCCTGGGGACAGGGATTAGGGCAGTTCTTC.

This sequence joins TRBV5-1 and TRBJ1-4, with a weak D call TRBD1 (6 bases). V was cut by 2 bases and J by 6 bases, with 11 bases left in between. The CDR3 covers 14 residues. Per germline, CDR1 SGHRS and CDR2 YFSETQ. The CDR3 coding sequence is TGCGCCAGCAGCTTCAAACAGGGTGATGAAAAACTGTTTTTT. It is translated as CASSFKQGDEKLFF.

The chain carries TRBV5-8 and TRBJ1-1; TRBD1 is a possible D gene (5 bases). The V gene lost 1 base and the J gene lost 3 bases, with 19 bases spanning the gap. Germline loops: CDR1 SGHTS, CDR2 YDEGEE. The CDR3 runs to 17 residues. The CDR3 spells CASSLLPPPWGDTEAFF. CDR3 DNA sequence: TGTGCCAGCAGCTTGTTACCCCCTCCTTGGGGGGACACTGAAGCTTTCTTT.